This TCR beta chain was retrieved from a study of blood T cell repertoires in COVID-19 (dated by TCRdb to about 2020). At the level of the whole study: Samples from collaborators originated in the United States, Italy and Spain and spanned both the acute and convalescent phases of COVID-19. The dataset comprised deeply sampled blood TCRbeta repertoires from subjects exposed to, actively infected with, or recovered from COVID-19. The sample metadata nearly always contained a de-identified subject ID, COVID-19 status, age in years and sex. Where available, HLA class I and class II types were obtained from metadata supplied by the sample provider rather than from assay-based typing. A freely available public database, intended as a resource for researchers studying the immune response to SARS-CoV-2, is where the repertoires were released. The prospective study material was composed of cDNA or gDNA derived from T cells, B-cell-depleted T cells, or PBMCs. Samples came from the ongoing ImmuneRACE study (first 160 participants) plus 1,254 subjects from 6 global collaborators. Overall results and qualifications from the work: The quantity of clinical and demographic metadata differed by source and by participant and was supplied without curation.

The CDR3 holds 14 amino acids from the cysteine to the phenylalanine. Only the CDR3 region is kept as DNA, spanning 42 bases read in frame from base 1. V gives up 0 bases and J gives up 2 bases, and the segment between their germline ends measures 6 bases. CDR1 and CDR2 are drawn from the germline V gene: MGHRA, YSYEKL. TCRbeta CDR3 regions were amplified from genomic DNA by means of the immunoSEQ Assay, a bias-controlled multiplex PCR. In the authors' own workflow: The number of nucleated cells in each sample was estimated from the amplification of reference gene primers within the assay. To quantify the absolute abundance of each unique TCRbeta CDR3 rearrangement, sequence reads were collapsed and filtered. For each sample, productive Simpson clonality was calculated by taking the square root of Simpson's diversity index across productive rearrangements. TCRdb retrieved this table from immuneACCESS and kept in-frame rearrangements only. Not all clones are present; in checked studies, unresolved V genes account for under half, and no reason is known for the remainder. That table supplies the V and J calls and clone size; D and trimming were determined from the DNA. A total of about 140,000 clones appear in this sample, about 87% of them only once. The ten largest clones capture 2.5% to 3% of the sample.

Remarks on this clone: Its antigen remains undetermined. There are no base qualities to consult, and no much larger clone falls within one base.

In Seattle, one collaborating source enrolled patients while the infection was active and tracked those patients longitudinally over the course of disease. Each collaborating institution followed its own protocols to collect whole blood in K2EDTA tubes. For TCRbeta analysis, collaborators shipped samples in one of three forms: frozen whole blood, isolated PBMCs, or DNA extracted from either of those sample types. The rearranged segments are TRBV4-1 and TRBJ2-3; no D gene call is confident. The specimen sequenced was peripheral blood. The receptor was isolated from a human donor with COVID-19, enrolled during active disease. The donor label of this sample is uncertain. For the CDR3, the sequence is CASSQDWATDTQYF. Here is the DNA: TGCGCCAGCAGCCAAGACTGGGCCACAGATACGCAGTATTTT.